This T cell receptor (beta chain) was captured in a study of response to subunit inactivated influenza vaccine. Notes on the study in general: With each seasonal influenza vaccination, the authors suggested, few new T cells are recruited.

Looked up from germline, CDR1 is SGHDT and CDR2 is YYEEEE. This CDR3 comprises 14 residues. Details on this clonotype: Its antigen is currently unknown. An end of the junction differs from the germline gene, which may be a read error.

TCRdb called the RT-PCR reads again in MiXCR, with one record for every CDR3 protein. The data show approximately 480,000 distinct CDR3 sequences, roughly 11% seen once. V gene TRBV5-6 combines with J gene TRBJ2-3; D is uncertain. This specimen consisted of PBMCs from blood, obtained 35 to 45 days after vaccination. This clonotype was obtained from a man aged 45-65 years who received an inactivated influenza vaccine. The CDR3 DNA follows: TGTGCCAGCAGCCCCACCGCGAACACATATACGCAGTATTTT. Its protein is CASSPTANTYTQYF.